A selection of T cell receptor beta chains follows, all from one sample in a study of beta chain features in type 1 diabetes. Clones were read by immunoSEQ multiplex PCR, and TCRdb kept only the in-frame ones, dropping some. The sample gives under 450,000 clones, roughly 13% of which show up once; roughly 0.035% is in the top ten. The sequenced material came from naive CD4+ T cells from blood. Receptors were obtained from a man aged 25-40 years in good health. The CDR3 runs from the conserved cysteine through the conserved F or W. Each record gives: clone size, J gene, D gene, V gene, CDR3 DNA, CDR3 protein. A D gene is named only where the DNA matches it firmly. Clone size, where shown, is once, few, many, or a class for clones that have expanded.

>NA|TRBJ2-1|NA|TRBV9
TGTGCCAGCAGCGTAGTCGGGGGCCCTAATGAGCAGTTCTTC
CASSVVGGPNEQFF
>few|TRBJ2-7|NA|TRBV19
TGTGCCAGTAGTATAGATTCGTCACCATTACGAGAGCAGTACTTC
CASSIDSSPLREQYF
>few|TRBJ1-2|NA|TRBV29-1
TGCAGCGTTGGAGAAACCCTCTATGGCTACACCTTC
CSVGETLYGYTF
>NA|TRBJ2-1|TRBD2|TRBV4-1
TGCGCCAGCAGCCACCCAGCGGGGGGGTTTGTTAATGAGCAGTTCTTC
CASSHPAGGFVNEQFF
>few|TRBJ2-5|NA|TRBV7-2
TGTGCCAGCAGCTTGGGGACGGGGGAGACCCAGTACTTC
CASSLGTGETQYF
>few|TRBJ2-3|NA|TRBV19
TGTGCCAGTAGCTTCTATCGCACAGATACGCAGTATTTT
CASSFYRTDTQYF
>few|TRBJ2-1|NA|TRBV4-1
TGCGCCAGCAGCCAAGGCAGGGCCAATGAGCAGTTCTTC
CASSQGRANEQFF
>few|TRBJ2-2|NA|TRBV7-9
TGTGCCAGCAGCCACCGGTTCGGGGAGCTGTTTTTT
CASSHRFGELFF
>NA|TRBJ1-5|TRBD1|TRBV7-8
TGTGCCAGCAGCTTAGTGCAGGGGGACAATCAGCCCCAGCATTTT
CASSLVQGDNQPQHF
>NA|TRBJ1-1|TRBD1|TRBV7-9
TGTGCCAGCAGCCCCGGGACAGGGTTTGAAGCTTTCTTT
CASSPGTGFEAFF
>NA|TRBJ2-7|NA|TRBV6-6
TGTGCCAGTACCTCTGAGAGGGAGGCCGGGAAGCAGTACTTC
CASTSEREAGKQYF
>NA|TRBJ2-7|NA|TRBV2
TGTGCCAGCAGTCTTGTACGGTCCTACGAGCAGTACTTC
CASSLVRSYEQYF
>NA|TRBJ1-4|NA|TRBV5-6
TGTGCCAGCAGCTTGAGGTTGGGGACTAATGAAAAACTGTTTTTT
CASSLRLGTNEKLFF
>few|TRBJ2-7|TRBD2|TRBV4-1
TGCGCCAGCAGCCAACTGGGTAGCGGGAGGTCCTACGAGCAGTACTTC
CASSQLGSGRSYEQYF
>few|TRBJ1-1|NA|TRBV25-1
TGTGCCAGCAGTGAGACTCAGGGCCAGGGGACTGAAGCTTTCTTT
CASSETQGQGTEAFF
>NA|TRBJ1-2|NA|TRBV10-3
TGTGCCATCAGTGGGGTAGCTAACTATGGCTACACCTTC
CAISGVANYGYTF
>NA|TRBJ1-3|NA|TRBV29-1
TGCAGCGTTGTCATTTTTGGGGCTGGAAACACCATATATTTT
CSVVIFGAGNTIYF
>NA|TRBJ2-6|NA|TRBV10-2
TGCGCCAGCAGTGAGTCACGAGCCTCTGGGGCCAACGTCCTGACTTTC
CASSESRASGANVLTF
>once|TRBJ1-1|NA|TRBV29-1
TGCAGCGTTGATGGCAGGAACAGAGAAGCTTTCTTT
CSVDGRNREAFF
>NA|TRBJ2-5|TRBD1|TRBV18
TGTGCCAGCTCACCACGGACAGGGGGCGGAGAGACCCAGTACTTC
CASSPRTGGGETQYF
>few|TRBJ2-4|NA|TRBV7-9
TGTGCCAGCAGCTTACCCAGGAAAAACATTCAGTACTTC
CASSLPRKNIQYF
>NA|TRBJ2-1|TRBD2|TRBV2
TGTGCCAGCAGTGAAGACCCGGGACTAGCGGGAGTTGAGCAGTTCTTC
CASSEDPGLAGVEQFF
>NA|TRBJ1-4|NA|TRBV2
TGTGCCAGCAGTGACGGGGTACTTAATGAAAAACTGTTTTTT
CASSDGVLNEKLFF
>NA|TRBJ1-1|TRBD1|TRBV10-3
TGTGCCATCACCGGGACAGGGGTCGGCACTGAAGCTTTCTTT
CAITGTGVGTEAFF
>few|TRBJ2-2|NA|TRBV30
TGTGCCGGTTCGAACACCGGGGAGCTGTTTTTT
CAGSNTGELFF
>few|TRBJ2-1|TRBD1|TRBV7-6
TGTGCCAGCAGCTCACAGGGGTTTGAGCAGTTCTTC
CASSSQGFEQFF
>NA|TRBJ1-5|NA|TRBV30
TGTGCCTGGGCCATAACAGGCACCCTTAATCAGCCCCAGCATTTT
CAWAITGTLNQPQHF
>NA|TRBJ2-7|NA|TRBV4-1
TGCGCCAGCAGCCAAGTTGTTAGGGTCTCCTACGAGCAGTACTTC
CASSQVVRVSYEQYF
>few|TRBJ2-4|NA|TRBV4-3
TGCGCCAGCAGCCAAGTGGCAGGTAGCGCTCGAAACATTCAGTACTTC
CASSQVAGSARNIQYF
>few|TRBJ2-1|NA|TRBV11-1
TGTGCCAGCAGCCTATACACGGGAGTCCACAATGAGCAGTTCTTC
CASSLYTGVHNEQFF
>NA|TRBJ1-2|NA|TRBV9
TGTGCCAGCAGCCCTTCCCTGGACAGCAACTATGGCTACACCTTC
CASSPSLDSNYGYTF
>few|TRBJ2-2|NA|TRBV30
TGTGCCTGGACCATCGGGTCGAACACCGGGGAGCTGTTTTTT
CAWTIGSNTGELFF
>many|TRBJ2-3|NA|TRBV10-3
TGTGCCATCGGAGCCAGGATGAGCACAGATACGCAGTATTTT
CAIGARMSTDTQYF
>NA|TRBJ2-3|NA|TRBV6-6
TGTGCCAGCAGTTACGGCACAGATACGCAGTATTTT
CASSYGTDTQYF
>NA|TRBJ2-3|NA|TRBV29-1
TGCAGCGCTGGACGGTCTCACACAGATACGCAGTATTTT
CSAGRSHTDTQYF
>few|TRBJ2-2|NA|TRBV12-2
TGTGCAAGTCGCCAGCAGGAAGAGGAGCTGTTTTTT
CASRQQEEELFF
>NA|TRBJ2-5|NA|TRBV2
TGTGCCAGCAGACTGAGGGTGGCGGGGTATTTGGAGACCCAGTACTTC
CASRLRVAGYLETQYF
>NA|TRBJ2-7|TRBD2|TRBV7-2
TGTGCCAGCAGCGTCCGGCGGGGGGAAGACCGACTGCAGTACTTC
CASSVRRGEDRLQYF
>NA|TRBJ2-5|TRBD2|TRBV9
TGTGCCAGCAGAAGAACTAGCGCAGCCCAAGAGACCCAGTACTTC
CASRRTSAAQETQYF
>NA|TRBJ2-1|NA|TRBV11-3
TGTGCCAGCAGCTTAAGGGCTCTGGTTGGCAATGAGCAGTTCTTC
CASSLRALVGNEQFF
>NA|TRBJ1-1|NA|TRBV30
TGTGCCTGGAGTGGGCAGGGGACCCTTGAAGCTTTCTTT
CAWSGQGTLEAFF
>NA|TRBJ2-3|NA|TRBV11-3
TGTGCCAGCAGTCCGCGGGTTCCCCGCCCAGATACGCAGTATTTT
CASSPRVPRPDTQYF
>NA|TRBJ2-6|NA|TRBV4-2
TGTGCCAGCAGCGTTAACAGGGAAGGCTCTGGGGCCAACGTCCTGACTTTC
CASSVNREGSGANVLTF
>few|TRBJ1-1|NA|TRBV11-1
TGTGCCAGCAGCTTTGGCGGGAACACTGAAGCTTTCTTT
CASSFGGNTEAFF
>few|TRBJ2-5|NA|TRBV30
TGTGCCTGGAGTGGCAGACTAGGGGAGACCCAGTACTTC
CAWSGRLGETQYF